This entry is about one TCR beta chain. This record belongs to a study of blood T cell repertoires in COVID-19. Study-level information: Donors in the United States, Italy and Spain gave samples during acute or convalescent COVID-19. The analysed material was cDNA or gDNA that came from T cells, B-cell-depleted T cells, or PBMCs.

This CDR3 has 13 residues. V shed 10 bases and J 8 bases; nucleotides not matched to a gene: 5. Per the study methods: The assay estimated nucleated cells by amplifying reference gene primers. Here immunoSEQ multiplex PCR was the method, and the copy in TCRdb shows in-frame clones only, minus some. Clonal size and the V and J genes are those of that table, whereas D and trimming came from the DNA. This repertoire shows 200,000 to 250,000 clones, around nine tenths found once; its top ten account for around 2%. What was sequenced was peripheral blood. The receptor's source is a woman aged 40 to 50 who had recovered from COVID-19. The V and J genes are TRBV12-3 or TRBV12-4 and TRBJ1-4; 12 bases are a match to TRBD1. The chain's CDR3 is CATRGTGGEKLFF. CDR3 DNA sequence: TGTGCCACCCGCGGGACAGGGGGCGAAAAACTGTTTTTT.